The entry that follows covers one T cell receptor beta chain sequence. Germline CDR1 and CDR2: MGHDK and SYGVNS. With 4 bases removed from V and 4 bases from J, the gap between germline ends came to 13 bases. This CDR3 comprises 15 residues. This sample stems from a study of monozygotic twins with cystic fibrosis. Using immunoSEQ multiplex PCR, the repertoire was profiled, and TCRdb retains in-frame clones only, with some absent. The sample contains approximately 33,000 clones, 84% of which appear only once. The J gene is TRBJ1-4, the V gene TRBV25-1; D remains unclear. The source is a girl aged 2 to 10 with cystic fibrosis. The sequencing sample was made of blood. The CDR3 here is CASSALAAGNEKLFF. The CDR3 DNA follows: TGTGCCAGCAGTGCCCTGGCGGCGGGTAATGAAAAACTGTTTTTT.